The 20 T cell receptor beta chains given below trace back to one sample, sequenced in a study of post-analysis software for immune sequencing data. Study-wide results and caveats: TRBV5-6, TRBV5-1 and TRBV20-1 were among 4 or 5 TRBV segments more frequent in patients than controls.

For these TCRs, the target antigens are not known. Unique molecular identifiers had been added to the TCR beta cDNA libraries. In TCRdb, the PCR reads were re-called with MiXCR into one record per CDR3 protein. The sample records hundreds of thousands of distinct CDR3 sequences, 25% to 30% being singletons. Sequenced: blood. Receptors originate from a girl aged 10 to 17 with multiple sclerosis.

This clonotype was seen only a few times. The chain employs TRBV20-1 and TRBJ1-2; D uncertain. CDR3 length: 13 amino acids. V shed 3 bases and J shed 1 base, with 9 bases lying between them. Per the germline V gene, CDR1 is DFQATT and CDR2 is SNEGSKA (reference sequence). CDR3 sequence reads: CSARSGFNYGYTF. CDR3 in DNA: TGCAGTGCTAGGTCCGGATTTAACTATGGCTACACCTTC.

Only a few counts were recorded for this clonotype. V gene TRBV5-1 combines with J gene TRBJ2-3; 11 positions agree with TRBD2. CDR1 is SGHRS, CDR2 YFSETQ, per germline. CDR3 length: 16 amino acids. The junction had 7 bases not matched to a gene; V was cut back by 7 bases and J by 0 bases. In DNA form, the CDR3 reads TGCGCCAGCCACAAGCTAGCGGGGGGTAGCACAGATACGCAGTATTTT. It translates to CASHKLAGGSTDTQYF.

This clonotype occurred a few times. This chain joins TRBV6-5 and TRBJ2-7; a possible D gene is TRBD1 (5 bases). Trimming left V 6 bases short and J 2 bases short, with 14 bases between. This CDR3 has 14 residues. Per germline, CDR1 MNHEY and CDR2 SVGAGI. Here the CDR3 DNA reads TGTGCCAGCAGGGGGAAGGGGTGGCCCTACGAGCAGTACTTC. Translating gives CASRGKGWPYEQYF.

The genes are TRBV5-1 and TRBJ2-5; D assignment may be TRBD1 or TRBD2 (7 bases each). Per the germline V gene, CDR1 is SGHRS and CDR2 is YFSETQ. The V end was cut by 2 bases, the J end by 4 bases, with 27 bases between. The CDR3 runs to 19 residues. The CDR3 loop is CASSFLPGPWEGARETQYF. For the CDR3, the DNA is TGCGCCAGCAGCTTCTTACCAGGGCCCTGGGAGGGGGCAAGAGAGACCCAGTACTTC. The full variable domain, completed using reference TRBV5-1 and TRBJ2-5, is KAGVTQTPRYLIKTRGQQVTLSCSPISGHRSVSWYQQTPGQGLQFLFEYFSETQRNKGNFPGRFSGRQFSNSRSEMNVSTLELGDSALYLCASSFLPGPWEGARETQYFGPGTRLLVL.

The rearrangement uses TRBV7-9 and TRBJ2-5, with D hard to call. The V and J ends lost 1 base and 6 bases respectively, with 9 bases between them. Germline lookup yields CDR1 SEHNR and CDR2 FQNEAQ (reference sequence). CDR3 length: 13 amino acids. CDR3 in DNA: TGTGCCAGCAGCTTAGTCCAAGGAAAGACCCAGTACTTC. Translating it yields CASSLVQGKTQYF.

V usage is TRBV5-1 and J usage is TRBJ2-1; no clear D. V was clipped by 0 bases and J by 10 bases, with 8 bases between them. Germline values: CDR1 SGHRS, CDR2 YFSETQ. The CDR3 covers 12 residues. DNA of the CDR3: TGCGCCAGCAGCTTGGGAAAGTTGGAGCAGTTCTTC. This encodes CASSLGKLEQFF.

J is TRBJ1-1 and V is TRBV9, with D possibly TRBD1 on 5 matching bases. The V end was cut by 5 bases, the J end by 4 bases, with 12 bases between. The germline V gene has CDR1 SGDLS and CDR2 YYNGEE. This CDR3 spans 13 amino acids. The CDR3 is CASSEGVSTEAFF. CDR3 coding DNA: TGTGCCAGCAGTGAAGGGGTATCCACTGAAGCTTTCTTT.

The genes are TRBV28 and TRBJ2-5; D unclear. Germline V gene data show CDR1 as MDHEN and CDR2 as SYDVKM. The CDR3 is made up of 13 amino acids. CDR3 residues: CAIQGPLGETQYF. In nucleotides, the CDR3 is TGTGCAATACAAGGGCCTCTCGGGGAGACCCAGTACTTC. Combining the CDR3 with reference TRBV28 and TRBJ2-5 gives the whole variable domain DVKVTQSSRYLVKRTGEKVFLECVQDMDHENMFWYRQDPGLGLRLIYFSYDVKMKEKGDIPEGYSVSREKKERFSLILESASTNQTSMYLCAIQGPLGETQYFGPGTRLLVL.

As to this clonotype: Just one base apart from a much larger clone, this may be a read error. The CDR3 here is CASSESRPGGEQYF. CDR3 bases: TGCGCCAGCAGTGAGTCGAGGCCGGGAGGCGAGCAGTACTTC. The V and J genes are TRBV10-2 and TRBJ2-5; 7 positions agree with TRBD2. The J call is doubtful: the DNA matches TRBJ2-7 better. Germline values: CDR1 WSHSY, CDR2 SAAADI. This CDR3 contains 14 residues.

This chain joins TRBV24-1 and TRBJ2-1, with D possibly matching TRBD2 (5 bases). Germline V lookup: CDR1 KGHDR, CDR2 SFDVKD. The germline V and J ends were trimmed by 8 bases and 6 bases, with 16 bases remaining between them. CDR3 length: 14 amino acids. In DNA, the CDR3 is TGTGCCACCAATACTTCGACGGGAAGCAATGAGCAGTTCTTC. Translating it yields CATNTSTGSNEQFF.

This clonotype was observed a few times. The rearrangement uses TRBV29-1 and TRBJ2-7, with D possibly being TRBD1 or TRBD2 (5 bases each). V was shortened by 6 bases and J by 5 bases, with 20 bases between the two germline ends. CDR1 is SQVTM and CDR2 is ANQGSEA in the germline V gene. This CDR3 contains 14 residues. CDR3: CSVLGGDSGNEQYF. CDR3 DNA: TGCAGCGTACTAGGCGGCGACAGTGGCAACGAGCAGTACTTC.

The genes are TRBV5-4 and TRBJ2-2; 8 positions match TRBD1. J lost 6 bases, V lost 3 bases, and 4 bases had no gene match. The CDR3 length is 14 residues. Per the germline V gene, CDR1 is SGHNT and CDR2 is YYREEE (reference sequence). The CDR3 coding sequence is TGTGCCAGCAGCTGGGGGACAGGAGCCGGGGAGCTGTTTTTT. Translating gives CASSWGTGAGELFF.

The chain is built from TRBV7-9 and TRBJ2-3; 10 bases are shared with TRBD2. With V trimmed by 11 bases and J by 2 bases, 7 bases remained unmatched. Per germline, CDR1 SEHNR and CDR2 FQNEAQ (reference sequence). This CDR3 is built from 14 residues. The CDR3 bases are TGTGCCTGTCAGCGGGGGGGTAACACAGATACGCAGTATTTT. It yields the protein CACQRGGNTDTQYF. The complete variable domain, with remaining parts taken from reference TRBV7-9 and TRBJ2-3, reads DTGVSQNPRHKITKRGQNVTFRCDPISEHNRLYWYRQTLGQGPEFLTYFQNEAQLEKSRLLSDRFSAERPKGSFSTLEIQRTEQGDSAMYLCACQRGGNTDTQYFGPGTRLTVL.

This chain uses TRBV7-9 with TRBJ2-7; 9 nucleotides match TRBD2. The V and J ends lost 7 bases and 3 bases, in that order; junction bases with no gene match: 13. This CDR3 has 16 amino acids. CDR1 is SEHNR, CDR2 FQNEAQ, per germline (reference sequence). Written as DNA, the CDR3 is TGTGCCAGCATCCCCGTCGGGTCTAGCGGGATCTACGAGCAGTACTTC. Translating gives CASIPVGSSGIYEQYF.

Ten or more counts support this clonotype. The chain joins TRBV7-6 to TRBJ2-1; D not certain. V dropped 2 bases and J dropped 8 bases, with 10 bases sitting between them. CDR1 is SGHVS and CDR2 is FNYEAQ in the germline V gene. This CDR3 spans 13 amino acids. DNA for the CDR3: TGTGCCAGCAGCTTAAAAAGCTCCCATGAGCAGTTCTTC. Translation: CASSLKSSHEQFF.

This clonotype was seen ten or more times. This chain joins TRBV6-5 and TRBJ2-1, with a weak D call TRBD1 (6 bases). Trimming stripped 6 bases from V and 5 bases from J, with 11 bases between. CDR1 is MNHEY and CDR2 is SVGAGI in the germline V gene. This CDR3 is 13 amino acids long. The CDR3 sequence: CASSRDTDNEQFF. DNA of the CDR3: TGTGCCAGCAGCCGGGACACCGACAATGAGCAGTTCTTC.

In its sample, this clonotype was seen a few times. The DNA for the CDR3 is TGTGCCAGCAGCGTCGACAGCCGTAATGAAAAACTGTTTTTT. Its protein product is CASSVDSRNEKLFF. The chain recombines TRBV7-2 with TRBJ1-4; maybe TRBD1 (5 bases). This CDR3 is 14 amino acids long. Looked up from germline, CDR1 is SGHTA and CDR2 is FQGNSA. With 5 bases removed from V and 4 bases from J, the gap between germline ends came to 11 bases.

CDR3 bases: TGTGCCAGCAAGAATGGGACTGTTAATTCACCCCTCCACTTT. It codes for CASKNGTVNSPLHF. The V call is TRBV12-3 or TRBV12-4, the J call TRBJ1-6, with D maybe TRBD1 (5 bases). Trimming shortened V by 7 bases and J by 6 bases, and 13 bases separated the two germline ends. CDR3 length equals 14 residues.

The chain joins TRBV20-1 to TRBJ2-1, with 13 bases that match TRBD2. The ends lost 3 bases at V and 7 bases at J; junction bases unmatched: 9. The germline gives CDR1 DFQATT, CDR2 SNEGSKA (reference sequence). There are 16 residues in the CDR3. The CDR3 DNA reads as TGCAGTGCTAGTTCACCCACTAGCGGGAGGGCTAATGAGCAGTTCTTC. Its protein is CSASSPTSGRANEQFF.

The chain recombines TRBV5-5 with TRBJ1-2, with 7 bases lining up with TRBD1. The CDR3 totals 15 residues. After removal of 4 bases from V and 3 bases from J, the junction contained 9 bases not matched to a gene. From germline, CDR1 is SGHKS and CDR2 YYEKEE (reference sequence). Here the CDR3 reads CASSPGQAEHYGYTF. The CDR3 nucleotides are TGTGCCAGCAGCCCCGGACAGGCTGAGCACTATGGCTACACCTTC.